The T cell receptor beta chain under discussion was sequenced for a study of blood T cell repertoires in COVID-19. For the study at large: Acute-phase and convalescent COVID-19 samples originated in the United States, Italy and Spain.

The germline V gene encodes CDR1 LGHDT and CDR2 YNNKEL (reference sequence). The CDR3 has 16 residues. V trimming: 2 bases; J trimming: 6 bases; junction bases outside the gene matches: 4. As handled by the study authors: Scientists estimated how many nucleated cells there were by amplifying reference gene primers. The table came from immunoSEQ multiplex PCR; TCRdb's copy has only in-frame clones and leaves some out. V, J and clone size are those of that table, while D and trimming were read from the DNA. The sample lists 150,000 to 200,000 clones, around 80% occurring once. Seattle patients were enrolled during active infection and followed longitudinally.

The V gene is TRBV3-1 (or the pseudogene TRBV3-2), the J gene TRBJ2-2, with TRBD2 identical over 12 bases. Material for sequencing was peripheral blood. The receptor was isolated from a woman between 65 and 79 years old with COVID-19, enrolled during active disease. CDR3 nucleotide sequence: TGTGCCAGCAGCCAACCCCGACTAGCGGGGGCCGGGGAGCTGTTTTTT. Residues: CASSQPRLAGAGELFF.